This is a list of T cell receptor beta chains from one sample in a study of cytomegalovirus exposure and HLA in healthy donors. Sequencing used immunoSEQ multiplex PCR; TCRdb keeps in-frame clones, though not all of them. The data hold hundreds of thousands of clones, with 75% to 80% observed a single time. The specimen sequenced was PBMCs. The source of these receptors is a male donor in good health and CMV-seronegative. The CDR3 runs from the conserved cysteine through the conserved F or W. D genes are given only for firm matches. Clone size appears in some rows only: once, few, many, or a class for an expanded clone.

TRBV7-9	TRBD2	TRBJ2-5	NA	CASSLGAGGGQETQYF	TGTGCCAGCAGCTTAGGAGCGGGGGGGGGCCAAGAGACCCAGTACTTC
TRBV9	TRBD1	TRBJ1-2	NA	CASSVAPGTGQGYTF	TGTGCCAGCAGCGTAGCTCCAGGGACAGGGCAAGGCTACACCTTC
TRBV28	NA	TRBJ2-5	NA	CASSQWDTQETQYF	TGTGCCAGCAGTCAATGGGACACCCAAGAGACCCAGTACTTC
TRBV9	TRBD2	TRBJ2-3	NA	CASSPTSGGALSTDTQYF	TGTGCCAGCAGCCCTACTAGCGGGGGTGCATTGAGCACAGATACGCAGTATTTT
TRBV30	NA	TRBJ1-1	NA	CAWSGSGPGAEAFF	TGTGCCTGGAGTGGTAGCGGCCCTGGGGCTGAAGCTTTCTTT
TRBV5-1	NA	TRBJ1-1	NA	CASSLEGWGRGNTEAFF	TGCGCCAGCAGCTTGGAGGGTTGGGGCAGGGGGAACACTGAAGCTTTCTTT
TRBV19	NA	TRBJ2-7	NA	CASSMTGAYEQYF	TGTGCCAGTAGTATGACGGGAGCGTACGAGCAGTACTTC
TRBV28	NA	TRBJ2-1	NA	CASKTPGNEQFF	TGTGCCAGCAAGACGCCAGGGAATGAGCAGTTCTTC
TRBV18	TRBD1	TRBJ1-2	NA	CASSTDRVYGYTF	TGTGCCAGCTCAACCGACAGGGTATATGGCTACACCTTC
TRBV29-1	NA	TRBJ2-7	few	CSVGGNEQYF	TGCAGCGTTGGAGGGAACGAGCAGTACTTC
TRBV25-1	NA	TRBJ2-1	NA	CASSGAAAHKYNEQFF	TGTGCCAGCAGTGGAGCGGCAGCGCACAAATACAATGAGCAGTTCTTC
TRBV5-1	TRBD1	TRBJ2-1	once	CASSFGVTGVSEQFF	TGCGCCAGCAGCTTCGGGGTGACAGGGGTCAGTGAGCAGTTCTTC
TRBV14	NA	TRBJ1-1	NA	CASSQGYWGGTEAFF	TGTGCCAGCAGCCAAGGTTATTGGGGGGGCACTGAAGCTTTCTTT
TRBV6-5	NA	TRBJ2-1	few	CASSYSDSRSYNEQFF	TGTGCCAGCAGTTACTCGGACTCCCGTTCCTACAATGAGCAGTTCTTC
TRBV7-2	TRBD1	TRBJ1-4	few	CASSNSYRGINEKLFF	TGTGCCAGCAGCAACTCCTACAGGGGGATTAATGAAAAACTGTTTTTT
TRBV27	TRBD1	TRBJ2-7	NA	CASSDRGTPRDEQYF	TGTGCCAGCAGTGACAGGGGGACCCCTCGGGACGAGCAGTACTTC
TRBV11-2	TRBD1	TRBJ1-3	NA	CASSPGQGGGNTIYF	TGTGCCAGCAGCCCGGGACAGGGGGGCGGAAACACCATATATTTT
TRBV7-9	NA	TRBJ2-2	once	CASNEEGANTGELFF	TGTGCCAGCAACGAAGAGGGCGCGAACACCGGGGAGCTGTTTTTT
TRBV19	NA	TRBJ2-3	NA	CASSIRGGVSSDTQYF	TGTGCCAGTAGTATCCGCGGCGGGGTAAGCTCAGATACGCAGTATTTT
TRBV19	NA	TRBJ2-1	NA	CASGGAYNEQFF	TGTGCCAGTGGGGGGGCTTACAATGAGCAGTTCTTC
TRBV19	TRBD2	TRBJ2-7	NA	CATTIAGVGEQYF	TGTGCCACGACTATAGCGGGAGTGGGAGAGCAGTACTTC
TRBV27	NA	TRBJ1-1	NA	CASTPDRHTEAFF	TGTGCCAGCACCCCAGACAGACACACTGAAGCTTTCTTT
TRBV30	TRBD2	TRBJ2-1	NA	CAWSPPSGGYNEQFF	TGTGCCTGGAGTCCCCCTAGCGGGGGATACAATGAGCAGTTCTTC
TRBV6-5	TRBD2	TRBJ2-1	NA	CASSYRLAGNNEQFF	TGTGCCAGCAGTTACAGGCTAGCGGGGAACAATGAGCAGTTCTTC
TRBV5-1	TRBD2	TRBJ2-3	NA	CASSELAGQQYF	TGCGCCAGCAGCGAACTAGCGGGGCAGCAGTATTTT
TRBV7-9	TRBD2	TRBJ2-1	NA	CASSLSLAGAYNEQFF	TGTGCCAGCAGCTTATCCTTAGCGGGGGCCTACAATGAGCAGTTCTTC
TRBV27	NA	TRBJ1-6	NA	CASSFMNSPLHF	TGTGCCAGCAGTTTTATGAATTCACCCCTCCACTTT
TRBV14	NA	TRBJ1-1	NA	CASSQIPGTEAFF	TGTGCCAGCAGCCAGATCCCGGGCACTGAAGCTTTCTTT